This TCR beta chain was identified during a study of CD8 T cells in ankylosing spondylitis. In the case of this clonotype: Its antigen is not identified.

General observations from the study: Reported data indicate significant enrichment of disease-linked clones within matched ankylosing spondylitis synovial fluid. A TCR beta motif of several highly homologous variants seemed to mark ankylosing spondylitis blood.

In making TCR beta libraries, quantitative 5'-RACE with molecular barcodes was used. TCRdb re-analysed the 5' RACE reads in MiXCR, keeping a single row per CDR3 protein. The table has about 360,000 distinct CDR3 sequences, 20% seen once. Sequencing input: blood, either unsorted or a sorted T cell fraction (not recorded which). This TCR was recovered from a male donor with ankylosing spondylitis or in good health (not recorded which).

The CDR3 DNA follows: TGTGCCAGCAGCCAAGACCTGGGACCTCCACAAGAGACCCAGTACTTC. Translated, it gives CASSQDLGPPQETQYF. The genes are TRBV3-1 and TRBJ2-5; perhaps D is TRBD1 or TRBD2 (5 bases each). V lost 0 bases and J lost 2, with 13 bases in between. The germline CDR1 and CDR2 sequences are LGHDT and YNNKEL (reference sequence). This CDR3 has 16 residues.